This T cell receptor (beta chain) was captured by sequencing in a study of cytomegalovirus exposure and HLA in healthy donors. Study-level background: Among about 179 million T cells, an earlier analysis found around 100 million unique TCR beta sequences.

Overall study findings and caveats: In vitro confirmation showed a few CMV-associated chains to be CMV antigen specific. Data from an earlier analysis indicated that most TCR beta V segments were productive either about 87% or about 30% of the time.

60 Vbeta and 13 Jbeta primers were used in PCR. Clones were sequenced by immunoSEQ multiplex PCR, and TCRdb holds only the in-frame ones, with some missing. The table shows some 71,000 clones, with less than 75% occurring only once. Germline V gives CDR1 MGHRA, CDR2 YSYEKL. The CDR3 consists of 14 residues. Trimming shortened V by 3 bases and J by 4 bases, and 10 bases separated the two germline ends. Remarks on this clone: What it binds is unknown.

This chain links TRBV4-1 with TRBJ1-5; D is unresolved. The sequenced sample was PBMCs. This TCR was sampled from a middle-aged man in good health and CMV-seropositive. CDR3 sequence: CASSQNTWNQPQHF. DNA of the CDR3: TGCGCCAGCAGCCAGAACACGTGGAATCAGCCCCAGCATTTT.